This T cell receptor beta chain was captured in a study of blood T cell repertoires in COVID-19. Study background: Collection of acute and convalescent COVID-19 samples took place in the United States, Italy and Spain. T cells, B-cell-depleted T cells, or PBMCs provided the cDNA or gDNA that served as material.

CDR3 length: 13 amino acids. The V end lost 2 bases, the J end lost 5 bases, and 9 bases lay between the germline ends. In the study's own analysis: Amplifying reference gene primers gave estimates of nucleated cell counts. Measured with immunoSEQ multiplex PCR; TCRdb has only the in-frame clones, and not every one. V and J calls and clone size are as listed in that table; D and trimming were resolved from the DNA. In the table there are about 410,000 clones, 75% to 90% of which are singletons. Enrolled during active infection, Seattle patients were then followed longitudinally. The chain is built from TRBV12-3 or TRBV12-4 and TRBJ2-5; D possibly corresponds to TRBD1 (5 bases). Sequencing was done on a sample of peripheral blood. This TCR was recovered from a woman aged 40 to 55 with COVID-19, enrolled during active disease. The CDR3 bases are TGTGCCAGCAGTTTACGACAGTTGGAGACCCAGTACTTC. Protein product: CASSLRQLETQYF.